The 2 T cell receptor beta chains in this list originate from one sample, sequenced in a study of blood T cell repertoires in COVID-19. Sequenced by immunoSEQ multiplex PCR; TCRdb stores in-frame clones only, minus some. In the table there are 150,000 to 200,000 clones, 80% to 90% of which are singletons. The sequenced material came from peripheral blood. Every receptor here comes from a man between 50 and 59 years old with active or convalescent COVID-19.

The chain couples TRBV2 to TRBJ2-3; TRBD2 is a possible D gene (5 bases). The CDR3 consists of 15 residues. Looked up from germline, CDR1 is SNHLY and CDR2 is FYNNEI. V lost 3 bases, J lost 0 bases, and 10 bases lay in between. This chain's CDR3 is CASSDLAKSTDTQYF. As DNA, the CDR3 is TGTGCCAGCAGTGATCTAGCTAAGAGCACAGATACGCAGTATTTT.

This chain uses TRBV19 with TRBJ1-2, with D perhaps TRBD1 (6 bases). The ends were cut back, 6 bases at V and 8 bases at J, with 25 bases in the middle. Germline CDR1 LNHDA, CDR2 SQIVND (reference sequence). The CDR3 runs 16 residues. As DNA, the CDR3 is TGTGCCAGTAGCCCTAGGGGGTGGCAGGGGAAGGACGGCTACACCTTC. Protein product: CASSPRGWQGKDGYTF.